This T cell receptor (beta chain) is drawn from a study of shared clonotypes between healthy human individuals. Study-wide points: Since donors were few, the genetic and exposure-history diversity represented was limited.

The CDR3 covers 13 residues. V was cut by 5 bases and J by 6 bases, with 12 bases left in between. Germline V lookup: CDR1 SGHTA, CDR2 FQGTGA. As to this clone: Its antigen is unknown.

Several immunoSEQ plates held equal portions of the genomic DNA taken from each subset. PCR replicates performed on unsorted PBMC used approximately 300 ng DNA, 30,000 or so T cell genomes. Clones were sequenced by immunoSEQ multiplex PCR, and TCRdb holds only the in-frame ones, with some missing. This table holds about 500,000 clones, approximately 77% found once. In unsorted samples, genomic DNA was obtained using around 100 million PBMCs. The chain employs TRBV7-3 and TRBJ2-3; D is ambiguous. Sequenced input: PBMCs. The clonotype originates from a woman aged 40 to 50 in good health. Some clones in this sample may be carry-over from other donors' samples. CDR3 amino acids: CASSPLVHDTQYF. CDR3 coding DNA: TGTGCCAGCAGCCCCCTCGTCCACGATACGCAGTATTTT.